Sequencing of this T cell receptor (beta chain) was carried out in a study of Graves' ophthalmopathy and Graves' hyperthyroidism. RNA transcripts served as template for amplifying TCR beta CDR3 sequences. Second-round multiplex PCR came after a first-round RT-PCR that employed HTBI primers. TCRdb independently ran MiXCR on the multiplex PCR reads; one entry per CDR3 protein. The sample yields 660,000 or so distinct CDR3 sequences, about 40% seen once. Patients were left out if they had other autoimmune diseases, uncontrolled infections, pregnancy or lactation. V lost 11 bases and J 2 bases, leaving 18 bases between the germline ends. The CDR3 is 15 residues long. The germline V gene has CDR1 ENHRY and CDR2 SYGVKD.

What was sequenced was peripheral blood. The chain carries TRBV10-3 and TRBJ1-4; D call uncertain. This receptor was identified in an adult man with Graves' ophthalmopathy. DNA of the CDR3: TGTGCCGGCAGTTACGCGGGGTTGACTAATGAAAAACTGTTTTTT. Translated, it gives CAGSYAGLTNEKLFF.